The 15 T cell receptor beta chains given below trace back to one sample, sequenced in a study of blood T cell repertoires in COVID-19. Method: immunoSEQ multiplex PCR; TCRdb's copy keeps in-frame clones and lacks some. Of fewer than 250,000 clones in the sample, about four fifths were seen once. The sample consisted of peripheral blood. The receptors here all came from a middle-aged man with acute or convalescent COVID-19.

This clone was picked up one time. The rearrangement links TRBV19 to TRBJ2-1; unclear D gene. CDR1 LNHDA and CDR2 SQIVND come from the germline V gene (reference sequence). With 4 bases removed from V and 12 bases from J, the gap between germline ends came to 13 bases. The CDR3 is 12 amino acids. CDR3 in DNA: TGTGCCAGTAGTAGTCTAGTAGGAGTGCAGTTCTTC. It codes for CASSSLVGVQFF.

This clone has a count of ten or more. The chain links TRBV12-5 to TRBJ2-1, with 13 bases that match TRBD2. The J segment lost 12 bases and the V segment lost 3 bases, leaving 8 bases of the junction unmatched. Looked up from germline, CDR1 is LGHNT and CDR2 is FRNRAP. There are 15 residues in the CDR3. CDR3 sequence reads: CASGLPTSGRDGQFF. CDR3 DNA sequence: TGTGCTAGTGGTTTACCTACTAGCGGGAGGGATGGGCAGTTCTTC.

CDR3 DNA sequence: TGTGCCAGTAGTAGGCGGGGGGGGTCTAGCACAGATACGCAGTATTTT. It is translated as CASSRRGGSSTDTQYF. The chain is built from TRBV19 and TRBJ2-3; 9 bases are a match to TRBD2. The CDR3 extends over 16 amino acids. V shed 4 bases and J 0 bases; nucleotides not matched to a gene: 5. CDR1 and CDR2 from the germline V gene are LNHDA and SQIVND (reference sequence).

The chain joins TRBV30 to TRBJ1-1; 7 bases fit TRBD1. The junction had 5 bases not matched to a gene; V was cut back by 4 bases and J by 6 bases. There are 12 residues in the CDR3. Germline V CDR1 and CDR2: GTSNPN, SVGIG (reference sequence). In DNA form, the CDR3 reads TGTGCCTGGACCTATCAGGGGGCTGAAGCTTTCTTT. Encoded protein: CAWTYQGAEAFF.

The chain recombines TRBV7-3 with TRBJ2-3, with TRBD2 matching over 8 bases. The germline gives CDR1 SGHTA, CDR2 FQGTGA. This CDR3 has 18 amino acids. Trimming at V came to 1 base and at J to 3 bases, leaving 12 bases not matched to a gene. CDR3 in DNA: TGTGCCAGCAGCTTAAAGCCCTCGCCGGGGGGGAGAACAGATACGCAGTATTTT. This gives the protein CASSLKPSPGGRTDTQYF.

The V and J genes are TRBV7-9 and TRBJ1-5; tentative D call: TRBD1 (6 bases). CDR1 is SEHNR and CDR2 is FQNEAQ in the germline V gene (reference sequence). CDR3 length equals 15 residues. Trimming took 6 bases from V and 0 from J, leaving 12 bases between them. The CDR3 is CASRSHRDSNQPQHF. The CDR3, as DNA: TGTGCCAGCAGGAGCCACAGGGATAGCAATCAGCCCCAGCATTTT.

This chain joins TRBV10-3 and TRBJ1-6, with D possibly TRBD1 on 5 matching bases. CDR1 is ENHRY and CDR2 is SYGVKD in the germline V gene. V lost 2 bases, J lost 7 bases, and 15 bases lay in between. The CDR3 length is 16 residues. CDR3 loop: CAISETQEQANSPLHF. The CDR3 bases are TGTGCCATCAGTGAGACTCAGGAACAGGCAAATTCACCCCTCCACTTT.

This chain joins TRBV2 and TRBJ2-1; 11 nucleotides agree with TRBD2. The V gene end was trimmed by 7 bases and the J gene end by 5 bases; junction bases not matched to a gene: 7. The CDR3 is 15 residues long. The V gene's germline CDR1 is SNHLY and CDR2 FYNNEI. CDR3 residues: CASTQLAGADNEQFF. CDR3 sequence (DNA): TGTGCCAGCACTCAACTAGCGGGAGCCGACAATGAGCAGTTCTTC.

This clone was seen a single time. The chain couples TRBV30 to TRBJ2-3; the match to TRBD2 covers 9 bases. Germline trimming cut 0 bases from V and 3 bases from J; bases unmatched to any gene: 4. Germline loops: CDR1 GTSNPN, CDR2 SVGIG (reference sequence). The CDR3 sequence is 15 residues long. The CDR3: CAWSVASGITDTQYF. The CDR3 nucleotides read TGTGCCTGGAGTGTAGCTAGCGGGATTACAGATACGCAGTATTTT. Full variable domain (rest looked up from reference TRBV30 and TRBJ2-3): SQTIHQWPATLVQPVGSPLSLECTVEGTSNPNLYWYRQAAGRGLQLLFYSVGIGQISSEVPQNLSASRPQDRQFILSSKKLLLSDSGFYLCAWSVASGITDTQYFGPGTRLTVL.

V gene TRBV12-2 combines with J gene TRBJ2-2; TRBD2 reflects the table's D call only, with no check against the DNA. TRBV12-2 is a pseudogene segment. This CDR3 has 16 residues. CDR3 in DNA: TGTGCAAGTCGCTTAGTTAGCGGGAGGTGGTCCGGGGAGCTGTTTTTT. Its translation: CASRLVSGRWSGELFF.

This chain links TRBV19 with TRBJ1-1; 9 bases are a match to TRBD1. V was clipped by 7 bases and J by 1 base; unmatched bases: 13. Germline CDR1 is LNHDA and CDR2 is SQIVND (reference sequence). The CDR3 runs 17 residues. The CDR3 DNA sequence: TGTGCCAGTACCCCGGGACAGGGAAGGAACTGGAACACTGAAGCTTTCTTT. It encodes CASTPGQGRNWNTEAFF.

This chain joins TRBV5-1 and TRBJ1-2, with D perhaps matching TRBD1 (5 bases). Germline V gene sequence: CDR1 SGHRS, CDR2 YFSETQ. V was shortened by 3 bases and J by 1 base, with 13 bases between the two germline ends. The CDR3 is made up of 15 amino acids. The DNA for the CDR3 is TGCGCCAGCAGCTGGGGAGGGGACGGTAACTATGGCTACACCTTC. It translates to CASSWGGDGNYGYTF.

The V call is TRBV20-1, the J call TRBJ2-6, with TRBD2 identical over 8 bases. The germline V gene has CDR1 DFQATT and CDR2 SNEGSKA (reference sequence). The J segment lost 4 bases and the V segment lost 3 bases, leaving 5 bases of the junction unmatched. This CDR3 is built from 15 residues. This CDR3 is CSASLAGSGANVLTF. Here the CDR3 DNA reads TGCAGTGCTAGTTTAGCGGGATCGGGGGCCAACGTCCTGACTTTC.

This clone was observed at least ten times. The CDR3 DNA is TGTGCCAGCAGCCGTAGCGGGAGCACAGATACGCAGTATTTT. Encoded protein: CASSRSGSTDTQYF. V usage is TRBV7-3 and J usage is TRBJ2-3; 7 positions agree with TRBD2. Germline loops: CDR1 SGHTA, CDR2 FQGTGA. J lost 0 bases, V lost 5 bases, and 2 bases had no gene match. The CDR3 loop spans 14 amino acids.

The table lists this clone with a few counts. V usage is TRBV9 and J usage is TRBJ1-2; 10 nucleotides line up with TRBD1. Losses at the gene ends were 3 bases for V and 5 bases for J; bases not matched to a gene: 7. In germline, CDR1 is SGDLS, CDR2 YYNGEE. The CDR3 has 15 residues. CDR3 coding DNA: TGTGCCAGCAGCGCCCAGGACAGGGGGTCATATGGCTACACCTTC. Translation: CASSAQDRGSYGYTF.